The entry that follows covers one TCR beta chain sequence. Its specific antigen is unknown. Base qualities are not recorded, but no much larger clone differs from it by a single base. The data are from a study of shared clonotypes between healthy human individuals (dated by TCRdb to 2019 to 2021). Concerning the study at large: The cohort comprised a couple of women and three men aged 18 to 49 years. Leukapheresis yielded between about 0.94 and 9.5 billion PBMCs per donor. To increase sequencing depth and limit assay-specific biases, TCR repertoire library preparation and sequencing were carried out by different laboratories using diverse techniques. To estimate repertoire size and how much clonotypes are shared between individuals, the study performed deep sequencing of blood TCR repertoires from roughly five healthy adults.

The V and J ends are trimmed by 3 bases and 2 bases, leaving 12 bases between them. The CDR3 has 15 amino acids, counting the end cysteine and phenylalanine. The retained sequence is limited to the CDR3, 45 bases, with the frame set at the first base. The CDR1 and CDR2 encoded by the germline V gene are SGDLS and YYNGEE. Overall study results and their limits: Based on pairwise subsampling, the degree of clonotype sharing among donors was expected to be affected by sequencing depth. Because the study included a small number of donors, the genetic and exposure-history diversity represented was limited. Sampling was restricted to blood, and TCR repertoires in tissue are likely to differ from TCR repertoires in blood.

Using the deep immunoSEQ assay, TCR CDR3 regions were amplified from genomic DNA by multiplex PCR. Extracted genomic DNA from each cell subset was distributed evenly across all wells of several immunoSEQ 96-well plates, and each plate was treated as a replicate. Each replicate PCR for unsorted PBMC received 300 to 350 ng genomic DNA, equal to 30,000 to 35,000 T cell genomes. Ten immunoSEQ deep assay plates were used to sequence unsorted PBMC genomic DNA. Purified libraries were measured with a Qubit 3.0 fluorometer, size-checked on a Bioanalyzer 2100, and measured again with the KAPA Library Quantification kit. Every immunoSEQ 96-well plate was sequenced on a dedicated single-read 150-cycle Illumina NextSeq 550 flow cell. On the study's bioinformatics: The immunoSEQ output contained only junctional sequences without quality scores, so filtering could not match that applied to full-length reads. Sequences were annotated with PyIR, a Python wrapper for IgBLAST v1.9, using IMGT germline references to assign V/J genes and CDR3. Reads were removed for weak V/J assignments (E-value above 1e-6), missing CDR3, stop codons, out-of-frame junctions, or ambiguous translated residues. V3J clonotypes were defined as sequences sharing the same inferred V gene, J gene, and CDR3 amino acid sequence. To compute the percentage overlap between repertoires, the number of shared unique clonotypes was divided by the size of the smaller repertoire. Richness of each repertoire was evaluated using RTK rarefaction, the Chao1 estimator, and Recon v2.1 estimates of unobserved clonotypes. Not all clones reach the TCRdb copy of this immuneACCESS table, which keeps in-frame sequences only. Checked studies attribute under half of the gap to unresolved V genes and leave the rest unexplained. Clone size and V and J calls were adopted from that table, with D and trimming inferred from the DNA. This sample holds a few hundred thousand clones; roughly three quarters were observed only once. Together, the top ten hold about 11% of the sample.

Healthy HIV-negative adults with no recently reported acute infections or vaccinations were included as donors. Every donor was a Caucasian adult living in Nashville, Tennessee, USA. For unsorted samples, about 90 million PBMCs were counted and genomic DNA was extracted with the QIAamp DNA Blood Mini kit. Blood was obtained by leukapheresis, after which PBMCs were separated by Ficoll-Histopaque density gradient centrifugation and cryopreserved in liquid nitrogen vapor phase. The chain couples TRBV9 to TRBJ2-4; the D gene lacks a confident call. The TCR comes from a woman between 40 and 50 years old in good health. Some clones in this sample may be carry-over from other donors' samples. The sequenced sample consisted of PBMCs. The sequenced DNA: TGTGCCAGCAGCGAGAGTCCCGGTCCCAAAAACATTCAGTACTTC. The translation is CASSESPGPKNIQYF.